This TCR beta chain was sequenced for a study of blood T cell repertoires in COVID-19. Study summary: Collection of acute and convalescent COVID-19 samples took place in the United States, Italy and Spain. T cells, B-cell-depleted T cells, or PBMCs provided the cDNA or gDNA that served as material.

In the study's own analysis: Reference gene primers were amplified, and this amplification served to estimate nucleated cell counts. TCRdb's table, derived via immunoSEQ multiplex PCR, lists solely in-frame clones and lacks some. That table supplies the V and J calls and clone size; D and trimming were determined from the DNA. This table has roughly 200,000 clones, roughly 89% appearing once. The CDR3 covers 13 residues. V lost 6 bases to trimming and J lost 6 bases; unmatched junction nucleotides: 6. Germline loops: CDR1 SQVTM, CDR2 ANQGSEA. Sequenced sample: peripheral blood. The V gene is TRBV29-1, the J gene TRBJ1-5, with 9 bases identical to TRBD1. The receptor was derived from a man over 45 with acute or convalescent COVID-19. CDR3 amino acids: CSVPGQGLQPQHF. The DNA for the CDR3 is TGCAGCGTACCGGGACAGGGACTTCAGCCCCAGCATTTT.